This entry describes one T cell receptor (beta chain). What it binds is unknown. These data come from a study of OX40 agonist ivuxolimab in advanced cancers. Assay: immunoSEQ multiplex PCR; the TCRdb copy retains only in-frame clones and omits some. The profile shows fewer than 85,000 clones, roughly 84% of them singletons. Study-level results: The 0.1-3.0 mg/kg partial responders had among the lowest clonal expansion. Some nonresponders likewise displayed low normalized T-cell clonal expansion. Undetermined was the antigen specificity of the expanded peripheral T cells. The mean number of expanded clones was higher in CD8+ T cells than in CD4+.

This CDR3 comprises 14 residues. The V gene's germline CDR1 is MDHEN and CDR2 SYDVKM. J gave up 4 bases and V 8 bases, and 10 bases lay outside the gene matches. Here the sequenced sample was CD4+ or CD8+ T cells sorted from blood, taken in a trial of the OX40 agonist ivuxolimab. This TCR was recovered from an adult with an advanced solid tumor such as melanoma, head and neck, liver or kidney cancer. The chain links TRBV28 to TRBJ1-2; TRBD1 matches 7 bases. The CDR3 sequence: CASSNPGGGYGYTF. CDR3 DNA sequence: TGTGCCAGCTCCAACCCAGGGGGTGGCTATGGCTACACCTTC.